This T cell receptor beta chain was captured by sequencing in a study of T cells in Graves' hyperthyroidism and ophthalmopathy. Overall study findings and caveats: In the analysis, a 13 V-J model separated ophthalmopathy from stable hyperthyroidism. Within blood appeared most thyroid clonotypes that had expanded above 0.001.

V was cut by 7 bases and J by 2 bases, with 10 bases left in between. There are 13 residues in the CDR3. Germline V gene sequence: CDR1 MNHNY, CDR2 SVGAGI (reference sequence). Details on this clonotype: The antigen remains unidentified.

Researchers took RNA transcripts and amplified the TCR beta CDR3 regions from them. First-round RT-PCR with HTBI primers amplified the TCR CDR3 region. TCRdb reanalysed the multiplex PCR reads using MiXCR and keeps one entry per CDR3 protein. The sample has about 570,000 distinct CDR3 sequences, about half seen once. Sequenced input: peripheral blood or thyroid tissue (not recorded which). This TCR was recovered from an adult woman with Graves' disease, either hyperthyroidism or ophthalmopathy (not recorded which). This sequence joins TRBV6-6 and TRBJ2-3; D might be TRBD1 (5 bases). DNA for the CDR3: TGTGCCAGCACCAGGGAACACACAGATACGCAGTATTTT. Its translation is CASTREHTDTQYF.